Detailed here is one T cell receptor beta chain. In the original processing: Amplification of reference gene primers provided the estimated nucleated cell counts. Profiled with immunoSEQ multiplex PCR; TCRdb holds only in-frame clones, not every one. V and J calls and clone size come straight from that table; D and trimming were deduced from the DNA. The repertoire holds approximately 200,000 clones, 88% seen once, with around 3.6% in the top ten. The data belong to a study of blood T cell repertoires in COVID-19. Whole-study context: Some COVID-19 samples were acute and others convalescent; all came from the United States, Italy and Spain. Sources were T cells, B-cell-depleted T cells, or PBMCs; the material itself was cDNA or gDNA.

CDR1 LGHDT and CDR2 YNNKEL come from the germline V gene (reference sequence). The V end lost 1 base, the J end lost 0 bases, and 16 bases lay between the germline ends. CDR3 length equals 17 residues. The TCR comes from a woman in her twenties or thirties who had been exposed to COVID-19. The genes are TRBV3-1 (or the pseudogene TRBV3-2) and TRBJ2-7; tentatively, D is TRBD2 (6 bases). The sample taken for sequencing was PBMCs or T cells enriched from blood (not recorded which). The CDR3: CASSQVLVGGSSYEQYF. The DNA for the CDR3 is TGTGCCAGCAGCCAAGTACTAGTCGGGGGTAGCTCCTACGAGCAGTACTTC.